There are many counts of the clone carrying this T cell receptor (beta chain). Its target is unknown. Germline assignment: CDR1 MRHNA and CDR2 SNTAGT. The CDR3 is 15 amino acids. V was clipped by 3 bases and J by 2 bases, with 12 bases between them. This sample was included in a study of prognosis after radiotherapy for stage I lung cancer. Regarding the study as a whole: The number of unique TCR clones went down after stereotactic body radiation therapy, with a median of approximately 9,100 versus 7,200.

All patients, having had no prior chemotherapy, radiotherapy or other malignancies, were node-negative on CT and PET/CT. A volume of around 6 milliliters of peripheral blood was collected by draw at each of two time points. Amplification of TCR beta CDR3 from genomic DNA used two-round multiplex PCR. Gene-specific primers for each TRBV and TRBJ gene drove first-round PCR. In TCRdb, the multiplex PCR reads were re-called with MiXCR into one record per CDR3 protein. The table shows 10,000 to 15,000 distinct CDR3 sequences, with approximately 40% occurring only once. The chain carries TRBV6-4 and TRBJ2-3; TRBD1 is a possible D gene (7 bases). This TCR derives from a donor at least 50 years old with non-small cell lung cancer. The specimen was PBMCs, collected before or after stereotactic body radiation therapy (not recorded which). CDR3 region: CASSEGRGVTDTQYF. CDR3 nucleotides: TGTGCCAGCAGTGAGGGCAGGGGGGTCACAGATACGCAGTATTTT.